Each of the 10 T cell receptor beta chains below was sequenced from the same sample in a study of blood T cell repertoires in COVID-19. TCRdb keeps only in-frame clones here, not all; method: immunoSEQ multiplex PCR. Of roughly 200,000 clones in the sample, 85% to 90% are singletons; the top ten hold approximately 6.2%. Input material: peripheral blood. These receptors came from a man aged 55 to 70 who had recovered from COVID-19.

The rearrangement joins TRBV7-8 to TRBJ1-6, with D possibly matching TRBD1 (5 bases). Trimming removed 4 bases from V and 5 bases from J, with 9 bases in between. Germline values: CDR1 SGHVS, CDR2 FQNEAQ. The CDR3 covers 14 residues. CDR3 in amino acids: CASSSQVNNSPLHF. CDR3 in DNA: TGTGCCAGCAGCTCACAGGTTAATAATTCACCCCTCCACTTT.

The chain recombines TRBV18 with TRBJ2-5, with TRBD1 matching 10 bases. This CDR3 region has 18 residues. Germline CDR1 and CDR2: KGHSH and LQKENI. With V trimmed by 3 bases and J by 4 bases, 14 bases remained unmatched. The CDR3 is CASSPPMVVTGGRETQYF. In nucleotides, the CDR3 is TGTGCCAGCTCACCCCCCATGGTAGTGACAGGGGGCCGAGAGACCCAGTACTTC.

Notes on this clone: Other DNA sequences of this sample code for an identical CDR3. The CDR3 bases are TGTGCCAGTGGGCAGTCTGGGGCCAACGTCCTGACTTTC. Protein: CASGQSGANVLTF. The V call is TRBV19, the J call TRBJ2-6; no definite D call. V was trimmed by 8 bases and J by 1 base, leaving 6 bases between them. The CDR3 runs to 13 residues. Per the germline V gene, CDR1 is LNHDA and CDR2 is SQIVND (reference sequence). The full variable domain, with the rest looked up from reference TRBV19 and TRBJ2-6, is DGGITQSPKYLFRKEGQNVTLSCEQNLNHDAMYWYRQDPGQGLRLIYYSQIVNDFQKGDIAEGYSVSREKKESFPLTVTSAQKNPTAFYLCASGQSGANVLTFGAGSRLTVL.

V is TRBV6-5 and J is TRBJ1-1, with D perhaps TRBD1 (5 bases). V was shortened by 5 bases and J by 1 base, with 11 bases between the two germline ends. Germline-derived CDR1 and CDR2 are MNHEY and SVGAGI. This CDR3 comprises 14 residues. CDR3 protein: CASSTRQGNTEAFF. The DNA for the CDR3 is TGTGCCAGCAGTACCCGTCAGGGGAACACTGAAGCTTTCTTT.

This chain connects TRBV14 to TRBJ2-2, with a tentative D call TRBD1 (6 bases). CDR3 size: 17 residues. Trimming left V 2 bases short and J 2 bases short, with 15 bases between. The germline CDR1 and CDR2 sequences are SGHDN and FVKESK. CDR3 loop: CASSQSRRTANTGELFF. CDR3 bases: TGTGCCAGCAGCCAATCTAGGAGGACAGCTAACACCGGGGAGCTGTTTTTT.

The genes are TRBV18 and TRBJ1-2; TRBD1 agrees at 7 bases. Looked up from germline, CDR1 is KGHSH and CDR2 is LQKENI. J lost 1 base, V lost 1 base, and 15 bases had no gene match. The CDR3 runs 19 residues. This chain's CDR3 is CASSPLGIGGGPHNYGYTF. As DNA, the CDR3 is TGTGCCAGCTCACCACTAGGGATAGGGGGCGGACCCCATAACTATGGCTACACCTTC.

This clone was observed a single time. The V and J genes are TRBV30 and TRBJ2-1; TRBD2 matches 7 bases. Trimming took 2 bases from V and 1 from J; bases not matched to a gene: 8. The CDR3 contains 16 residues. Germline CDR1 reads GTSNPN; CDR2 reads SVGIG (reference sequence). The CDR3 is CAWSSTGTNSYNEQFF. The CDR3, as DNA: TGTGCCTGGAGTTCTACCGGGACTAATTCCTACAATGAGCAGTTCTTC. Based on the CDR3 plus reference TRBV30 and TRBJ2-1, the full variable domain is SQTIHQWPATLVQPVGSPLSLECTVEGTSNPNLYWYRQAAGRGLQLLFYSVGIGQISSEVPQNLSASRPQDRQFILSSKKLLLSDSGFYLCAWSSTGTNSYNEQFFGPGTRLTVL.

The V gene is TRBV11-2, the J gene TRBJ1-2, with a weak D call TRBD1 (6 bases). The ends were cut back, 2 bases at V and 0 bases at J, with 10 bases in the middle. The CDR3 has 15 amino acids. Germline values: CDR1 SGHAT, CDR2 FQNNGV. CDR3 DNA: TGTGCCAGCAGCTTATTGTCAGGGGCTAACTATGGCTACACCTTC. Its translation: CASSLLSGANYGYTF.

This rearrangement joins TRBV30 to TRBJ1-3, with D possibly TRBD1 on 6 matching bases. Per the germline V gene, CDR1 is GTSNPN and CDR2 is SVGIG (reference sequence). Trimming took 3 bases from V and 1 from J, leaving 13 bases between them. There are 15 residues in the CDR3. CDR3 bases: TGTGCCTGGAGGGACGTGGGGGCGTCTGGAAACACCATATATTTT. Translating it yields CAWRDVGASGNTIYF.

The J gene is TRBJ2-3, the V gene TRBV11-2; 9 bases fit TRBD2. In germline, CDR1 is SGHAT, CDR2 FQNNGV. V lost 3 bases to trimming and J lost 4 bases; unmatched junction nucleotides: 14. The CDR3 has 18 residues. The CDR3 sequence is CASSFPSSGGGGSDTQYF. The CDR3 DNA reads as TGTGCCAGCAGCTTCCCTTCCTCGGGCGGGGGGGGGTCAGATACGCAGTATTTT.